What follows are 14 T cell receptor beta chains derived from one specimen sequenced in a study of Ad26.COV2.S vaccination and SARS-CoV-2 variants. Treatment noted: roughly 18 received Ad26.COV2.S at low or high dose, single or two shots; 5 received placebo; per-sample allocation not given. Sampling was done on day 63 after the first vaccine or placebo injection. Clones were sequenced by immunoSEQ multiplex PCR, and TCRdb holds only the in-frame ones, with some missing. The data contain roughly 330,000 clones, under 90% of them singletons. The sample consisted of peripheral blood, taken in a trial of Ad26.COV2.S vaccine versus placebo. The receptor source for this set is a person between 18 and 59 years old who received the Ad26.COV2.S COVID-19 vaccine or a placebo.

The sample holds a few counts of this clone. The chain joins TRBV15 to TRBJ1-1; the D is unclear. CDR1 and CDR2 from the germline V gene are LNHNV and YYDKDF (reference sequence). Trimming cost V 6 bases and J 2 bases, with 13 bases left between them. The length of the CDR3 is 14 residues. CDR3 residues: CATRPPGGNTEAFF. The DNA of the CDR3 is TGTGCCACCAGGCCCCCAGGAGGAAACACTGAAGCTTTCTTT.

V and J are TRBV6-2 or TRBV6-3 and TRBJ1-5; 8 nucleotides align to TRBD1. CDR1 and CDR2 from the germline V gene are MNHEY and SVGEGT. The CDR3 spans 14 residues. Losses at the gene ends were 5 bases for V and 3 bases for J; bases not matched to a gene: 3. CDR3 sequence (DNA): TGTGCCAGCAGTCGACAGGGGAACAATCAGCCCCAGCATTTT. Translated: CASSRQGNNQPQHF.

This clone was detected only a few times. The chain couples TRBV9 to TRBJ2-2; D is tentatively TRBD1 or TRBD2 (5 bases each). The CDR3 covers 15 residues. Looked up from germline, CDR1 is SGDLS and CDR2 is YYNGEE. V dropped 4 bases and J dropped 1 base, with 11 bases sitting between them. The CDR3 coding sequence is TGTGCCAGCAGCCCCCGGGACCAGAACACCGGGGAGCTGTTTTTT. It codes for CASSPRDQNTGELFF.

This chain links TRBV19 with TRBJ1-5; 8 bases fit TRBD1. V lost 10 bases, J lost 1 base, and 15 bases stayed unmatched. The CDR3 totals 17 residues. CDR1 is LNHDA, CDR2 SQIVND, per germline (reference sequence). This CDR3 reads CATKQGARGLSNQPQHF. In DNA form, the CDR3 reads TGTGCCACTAAGCAGGGGGCGCGGGGCCTGAGCAATCAGCCCCAGCATTTT.

The chain employs TRBV4-3 and TRBJ2-2; possibly TRBD2 for D (5 bases). Germline V gives CDR1 LGHNA, CDR2 YSLEER. The CDR3 is 14 amino acids. V was clipped by 11 bases and J by 1 base, with 14 bases between them. CDR3 DNA: TGCGCCCCGGGGAGAGGAAGGAACACCGGGGAGCTGTTTTTT. It yields the protein CAPGRGRNTGELFF.

The chain's CDR3 is CASSQDKAEVAKNIQYF. For the CDR3, the DNA is TGCGCCAGCAGCCAAGACAAGGCAGAGGTAGCCAAAAACATTCAGTACTTC. V gene TRBV4-1 combines with J gene TRBJ2-4; D unresolved. The ends were cut back, 0 bases at V and 0 bases at J, with 12 bases in the middle. The germline CDR1 and CDR2 sequences are MGHRA and YSYEKL. The CDR3 length is 17 residues.

This clone appeared a few times. V is TRBV2 and J is TRBJ2-1; TRBD1 matches at 9 bases. The CDR3 has 16 residues. With 5 bases clipped from V and 5 bases from J, the junction kept 10 bases outside the gene matches. Germline V gene lookup returns CDR1 SNHLY and CDR2 FYNNEI. CDR3 residues: CASSLGQGLGNNEQFF. Written as DNA, the CDR3 is TGTGCCAGCAGTCTTGGACAGGGGCTGGGGAACAATGAGCAGTTCTTC.

The chain links TRBV29-1 to TRBJ1-2; D is unresolved. Germline V gene sequence: CDR1 SQVTM, CDR2 ANQGSEA. V lost 3 bases to trimming and J lost 2 bases, with 7 bases between them. This CDR3 has 12 amino acids. CDR3 in DNA: TGCAGCGTTGAGGACCGAAACTATGGCTACACCTTC. Encoded protein: CSVEDRNYGYTF.

This clone turned up a few times. The chain carries TRBV4-3 and TRBJ1-2, with D perhaps matching TRBD1 (6 bases). This CDR3 has 18 amino acids. Per the germline V gene, CDR1 is LGHNA and CDR2 is YSLEER. Trimming shortened V by 2 bases and J by 2 bases, and 21 bases separated the two germline ends. CDR3 nucleotide sequence: TGCGCCAGCAGCCAACAAGGGGGGTTTCCGACAGAAAACTATGGCTACACCTTC. As protein: CASSQQGGFPTENYGYTF.

In regard to this clone: The junction and the germline gene differ at one end; a read error may be behind it. The rearrangement links TRBV4-1 to TRBJ1-6, with D unclear. The germline V gene has CDR1 MGHRA and CDR2 YSYEKL. CDR3 length equals 12 residues. The CDR3 DNA is TGCGCCAGCAGCCAAAACGCGACCCCCCTAAGATTT. Protein product: CASSQNATPLRF.

The gene calls are TRBV29-1 and TRBJ2-7; D perhaps matches TRBD1 (5 bases). The germline V gene has CDR1 SQVTM and CDR2 ANQGSEA. The CDR3 is 17 amino acids. V lost 3 bases to trimming and J lost 0 bases, with 21 bases between them. The CDR3 nucleotides read TGCAGCGTTGACCGACAGAGACACCTCCCCAACTCCTACGAGCAGTACGTC. It specifies CSVDRQRHLPNSYEQYV.

The chain carries TRBV29-1 and TRBJ2-1; 7 nucleotides agree with TRBD2. From germline, CDR1 is SQVTM and CDR2 ANQGSEA. CDR3 length: 12 residues. Trimming took 6 bases from V and 1 from J; bases not matched to a gene: 0. CDR3 sequence: CSVGGSYNEQFF. CDR3 sequence (DNA): TGCAGCGTGGGGGGGTCCTACAATGAGCAGTTCTTC.

The V call is TRBV19, the J call TRBJ1-2, with no clear D. Trimming took off 2 bases at V and 1 base at J, with 5 bases between the two ends. The CDR3 has 13 amino acids. Germline loops: CDR1 LNHDA, CDR2 SQIVND (reference sequence). The CDR3 sequence: CASSITVNYGYTF. In DNA, the CDR3 is TGTGCCAGTAGTATAACTGTTAACTATGGCTACACCTTC.

The chain couples TRBV27 to TRBJ2-1; 14 bases are shared with TRBD2. In germline, CDR1 is MNHEY, CDR2 SMNVEV (reference sequence). V gave up 6 bases and J gave up 5 bases; unmatched junction bases: 12. This CDR3 spans 18 amino acids. CDR3 in amino acids: CASRNPPTSGRAHNEQFF. DNA of the CDR3: TGTGCCAGCAGAAACCCACCGACTAGCGGGAGGGCCCACAATGAGCAGTTCTTC.